This entry describes one T cell receptor beta chain. Sequenced by immunoSEQ multiplex PCR; TCRdb stores in-frame clones only, minus some. The table shows about 120,000 clones, with 90% to 95% occurring only once. The ends lost 6 bases at V and 7 bases at J; junction bases unmatched: 5. Germline assignment: CDR1 MNHEY and CDR2 SMNVEV (reference sequence). This CDR3 has 12 amino acids. This entry is derived from a study of T cell responses to AZD1222 COVID-19 vaccine. The origin of this receptor is an adult who received the AZD1222 COVID-19 vaccine. The rearrangement links TRBV27 to TRBJ1-2, with 7 bases matching TRBD1. The source was peripheral blood, collected 28 days after the second AZD1222 dose. The CDR3 here is CASRRTGAGYTF. The DNA of the CDR3 is TGTGCCAGCAGACGCACAGGGGCTGGCTACACCTTC.